Below are 2 T cell receptor beta chains sequenced from a single sample in a study of cytomegalovirus exposure and HLA in healthy donors. The primer mix had 60 Vbeta and 13 Jbeta primers. The method was immunoSEQ multiplex PCR; TCRdb's version includes in-frame clones alone and lacks a portion of them. This table holds approximately 130,000 clones, roughly four fifths found once. The sequenced sample was PBMCs. All receptors come from a boy younger than 10 in good health and CMV-seronegative.

V gene TRBV6-6 combines with J gene TRBJ2-1; the D gene is possibly TRBD1 (6 bases). The CDR3 has 12 residues. V was shortened by 1 base and J by 10 bases, with 8 bases between the two germline ends. From germline, CDR1 is MNHNY and CDR2 SVGAGI (reference sequence). CDR3 bases: TGTGCCAGCAGTTACTGGACAGCCGAGCAGTTCTTC. As protein: CASSYWTAEQFF.

V usage is TRBV7-6 and J usage is TRBJ2-2; 12 bases align to TRBD2. Germline trimming cut 8 bases from V and 6 bases from J; bases unmatched to any gene: 13. Germline V lookup: CDR1 SGHVS, CDR2 FNYEAQ. This CDR3 is built from 17 residues. CDR3 residues: CASSQSSGRASAGELFF. The CDR3 coding sequence is TGTGCCAGCTCACAATCTAGCGGGAGGGCCTCGGCCGGGGAGCTGTTTTTT.